A single sample is the source of the 30 T cell receptor beta chains below, sequenced in a study of identifying expanded T cells in peripheral blood. The table came from immunoSEQ multiplex PCR; TCRdb's copy has only in-frame clones and leaves some out. The sample has some 80,000 clones; 70% to 90% are singletons. Source material: blood. These receptors came from a person aged 18 to 75 in good health.

This chain links TRBV5-1 with TRBJ2-1; 10 nucleotides line up with TRBD2. Per germline, CDR1 SGHRS and CDR2 YFSETQ. The CDR3 totals 13 residues. The trim removed 7 bases at V and 6 bases at J, leaving 4 bases unmatched. This CDR3 is CASSGLATNEQFF. The CDR3 DNA reads as TGCGCCAGCTCGGGACTAGCGACCAATGAGCAGTTCTTC.

The chain uses TRBV4-2 and TRBJ1-1; TRBD1 is a possible D gene (6 bases). V shed 4 bases and J shed 4 bases, with 16 bases lying between them. CDR3 length: 15 residues. In germline, CDR1 is LGHNA, CDR2 YNFKEQ. The CDR3 region has the DNA TGTGCCAGCAGCCCACGACAGGTCGGGAGCACTGAAGCTTTCTTT. It yields the protein CASSPRQVGSTEAFF.

The chain uses TRBV7-2 and TRBJ2-2; no firm D call. The ends were cut back, 2 bases at V and 4 bases at J, with 14 bases in the middle. Germline V gene sequence: CDR1 SGHTA, CDR2 FQGNSA. This CDR3 spans 16 amino acids. The DNA of the CDR3 is TGTGCCAGCAGCTTATACCCCGGTCCCTTCACCGGGGAGCTGTTTTTT. This sequence encodes CASSLYPGPFTGELFF.

This clone was seen a single time. The gene calls are TRBV28 and TRBJ1-1; 8 bases line up with TRBD1. The CDR3 loop spans 14 amino acids. Germline lookup yields CDR1 MDHEN and CDR2 SYDVKM. V lost 2 bases and J lost 1; bases outside the gene matches: 0. In DNA form, the CDR3 reads TGTGCCAGCAGTTTACAGGGGGCGAACACTGAAGCTTTCTTT. It codes for CASSLQGANTEAFF.

V is TRBV30 and J is TRBJ1-1; D is unresolved. This CDR3 comprises 13 residues. CDR1 is GTSNPN, CDR2 SVGIG, per germline (reference sequence). The V gene lost 8 bases and the J gene lost 2 bases, with 15 bases spanning the gap. The DNA for the CDR3 is TGTGCCCTCAATGAGGAGGAAAACACTGAAGCTTTCTTT. Translating it yields CALNEEENTEAFF.

This chain links TRBV5-1 with TRBJ1-5; no definite D call. Per germline, CDR1 SGHRS and CDR2 YFSETQ. Trimming took 4 bases from V and 1 from J, leaving 9 bases between them. The CDR3 contains 14 residues. The CDR3 spells CASSPGPSNQPQHF. CDR3 in DNA: TGCGCCAGCAGCCCCGGCCCCAGCAATCAGCCCCAGCATTTT.

V and J are TRBV19 and TRBJ1-2; maybe TRBD1 (5 bases). V lost 4 bases and J 4 bases, leaving 19 bases between the germline ends. The CDR3 runs to 16 residues. Germline V CDR1 and CDR2: LNHDA, SQIVND (reference sequence). The CDR3 here is CASSTEDTLFAYGYTF. Here the CDR3 DNA reads TGTGCCAGTAGTACCGAGGACACCCTCTTTGCCTATGGCTACACCTTC.

The chain is built from TRBV30 and TRBJ1-6; 9 nucleotides match TRBD1. J lost 10 bases, V lost 4 bases, and 5 bases had no gene match. Per the germline V gene, CDR1 is GTSNPN and CDR2 is SVGIG (reference sequence). CDR3 length: 13 amino acids. CDR3 sequence: CAWKGQGMSPLHF. CDR3 DNA sequence: TGTGCCTGGAAGGGACAGGGAATGTCACCCCTCCACTTT.

This chain joins TRBV21-1 and TRBJ1-4. TRBV21-1 is listed as a pseudogene. CDR3 length equals 10 residues. CDR3 bases: TGTGCCAGCAGCAAAGAAAAACTGTTTTTT. This gives the protein CASSKEKLFF.

The CDR3 sequence: CASRYGEQTYEQYF. In DNA form, the CDR3 reads TGTGCCAGCCGCTATGGAGAGCAAACCTACGAGCAGTACTTC. J is TRBJ2-7 and V is TRBV6-1; D remains ambiguous. CDR1 is MNHNS, CDR2 SASEGT, per germline. This CDR3 spans 14 amino acids. V lost 8 bases and J lost 2, with 16 bases in between.

The chain links TRBV9 to TRBJ2-1; 9 bases line up with TRBD1. The CDR3 has 15 amino acids. Trimming at V came to 3 bases and at J to 9 bases, leaving 10 bases not matched to a gene. CDR1 and CDR2 (germline): SGDLS, YYNGEE. The CDR3 region is CASSAEGTGKSEQFF. The DNA for the CDR3 is TGTGCCAGCAGCGCCGAGGGGACAGGGAAGAGTGAGCAGTTCTTC. Variable domain in full (rest from reference TRBV9 and TRBJ2-1): DSGVTQTPKHLITATGQRVTLRCSPRSGDLSVYWYQQSLDQGLQFLIQYYNGEERAKGNILERFSAQQFPDLHSELNLSSLELGDSALYFCASSAEGTGKSEQFFGPGTRLTVL.

CDR3 nucleotide sequence: TGTGCCAGCAGCAAAGGTGGGGGCCCCCCGAACACTGAAGCTTTCTTT. The encoded protein is CASSKGGGPPNTEAFF. This chain uses TRBV21-1 with TRBJ1-1; TRBD1, the D gene given by the table, was not confirmed from the DNA. TRBV21-1 is described as a pseudogene. There are 16 residues in the CDR3.

The chain employs TRBV7-8 and TRBJ1-5; D is undetermined. V was cut by 4 bases and J by 2 bases, with 12 bases left in between. Germline V gene data show CDR1 as SGHVS and CDR2 as FQNEAQ. The CDR3 extends over 15 amino acids. The CDR3 bases are TGTGCCAGCAGCTGGGGTGGGTTGGGCAATCAGCCCCAGCATTTT. Its protein product is CASSWGGLGNQPQHF.

The chain couples TRBV7-3 to TRBJ1-1; D is possibly TRBD1 (6 bases). Germline V gene data show CDR1 as SGHTA and CDR2 as FQGTGA. This CDR3 has 13 amino acids. Trimming took 6 bases from V and 4 from J, leaving 12 bases between them. The CDR3 protein is CASSPDRLTEAFF. In DNA, the CDR3 is TGTGCCAGCAGTCCGGACAGACTCACTGAAGCTTTCTTT.

The gene calls are TRBV5-1 and TRBJ1-1; D is perhaps TRBD1 (5 bases). V lost 2 bases and J lost 1, with 9 bases in between. This CDR3 has 14 amino acids. CDR1 and CDR2 (germline): SGHRS, YFSETQ. The CDR3 DNA follows: TGCGCCAGCAGCTTCAGGGTTGGGAACACTGAAGCTTTCTTT. It yields the protein CASSFRVGNTEAFF.

J is TRBJ1-1 and V is TRBV19; the match to TRBD1 covers 9 bases. V gave up 4 bases and J gave up 2 bases; unmatched junction bases: 8. CDR1 is LNHDA, CDR2 SQIVND, per germline (reference sequence). The CDR3 has 16 amino acids. This CDR3 is CASSTSRQGVNTEAFF. The CDR3 nucleotides read TGTGCCAGTAGTACCTCAAGACAGGGGGTCAACACTGAAGCTTTCTTT. The full variable domain, with the rest looked up from reference TRBV19 and TRBJ1-1, is DGGITQSPKYLFRKEGQNVTLSCEQNLNHDAMYWYRQDPGQGLRLIYYSQIVNDFQKGDIAEGYSVSREKKESFPLTVTSAQKNPTAFYLCASSTSRQGVNTEAFFGQGTRLTVV.

J is TRBJ2-3 and V is TRBV25-1, with a possible D match to TRBD2 (6 bases). Trimming took off 6 bases at V and 4 bases at J, with 8 bases between the two ends. The CDR3 consists of 12 residues. The germline V gene has CDR1 MGHDK and CDR2 SYGVNS. The CDR3 reads CASRGGADTQYF. The CDR3 DNA reads as TGTGCCAGCAGGGGAGGCGCAGATACGCAGTATTTT. Variable domain in full (rest from reference TRBV25-1 and TRBJ2-3): EADIYQTPRYLVIGTGKKITLECSQTMGHDKMYWYQQDPGMELHLIHYSYGVNSTEKGDLSSESTVSRIRTEHFPLTLESARPSHTSQYLCASRGGADTQYFGPGTRLTVL.

The J gene is TRBJ2-1, the V gene TRBV27, with D perhaps TRBD1 (6 bases). The V end was cut by 10 bases, the J end by 2 bases, with 18 bases between. Germline V gives CDR1 MNHEY, CDR2 SMNVEV (reference sequence). The CDR3 runs to 15 residues. CDR3: CATGRRDTTYNEQFF. Here the CDR3 DNA reads TGTGCCACCGGCCGCCGGGACACGACCTACAATGAGCAGTTCTTC.

V is TRBV7-9 and J is TRBJ1-4, with TRBD1 identical over 8 bases. CDR1 is SEHNR, CDR2 FQNEAQ, per germline (reference sequence). V dropped 4 bases and J dropped 8; count of bases not matched to a gene: 9. CDR3 length equals 15 residues. The CDR3 protein is CASSSSQGDGEKLFF. As DNA, the CDR3 is TGTGCCAGCAGCTCATCACAGGGGGACGGGGAAAAACTGTTTTTT.

The J gene is TRBJ1-6, the V gene TRBV7-6; 11 nucleotides match TRBD1. The V gene end was trimmed by 5 bases and the J gene end by 8 bases; junction bases not matched to a gene: 8. The CDR3 sequence is 16 residues long. CDR1 is SGHVS and CDR2 is FNYEAQ in the germline V gene. For the CDR3, the DNA is TGTGCCAGCAGCCCTGGGACAGGGGGACGGTATTCACCCCTCCACTTT. It specifies CASSPGTGGRYSPLHF.

This clone came up once. CDR3 nucleotides: TGCGCCAGCAGCCAAGGGAGGGCACCAGATACGCAGTATTTT. Translation: CASSQGRAPDTQYF. V gene TRBV4-3 combines with J gene TRBJ2-3; D may be TRBD2 (6 bases). CDR3 length: 14 residues. V was cut by 1 base and J by 4 bases, with 9 bases left in between. Per the germline V gene, CDR1 is LGHNA and CDR2 is YSLEER.

This chain uses TRBV19 with TRBJ1-2; D possibly corresponds to TRBD1 (6 bases). The CDR3 has 16 amino acids. V lost 5 bases and J 3 bases, leaving 19 bases between the germline ends. Germline loops: CDR1 LNHDA, CDR2 SQIVND (reference sequence). CDR3 nucleotide sequence: TGTGCCAGTAGTTCTATGACAGGCCGCCGGGACTATGGCTACACCTTC. Translating gives CASSSMTGRRDYGYTF.

The J gene is TRBJ1-2, the V gene TRBV18; 7 bases fit TRBD1. Germline assignment: CDR1 KGHSH and CDR2 LQKENI. The J segment lost 6 bases and the V segment lost 3 bases, leaving 4 bases of the junction unmatched. The CDR3 covers 13 residues. The CDR3: CASSPTQGDGYTF. The CDR3 nucleotides are TGTGCCAGCTCACCTACCCAGGGGGATGGCTACACCTTC.

The chain joins TRBV19 to TRBJ2-7; D call uncertain. V lost 5 bases and J 0 bases, leaving 8 bases between the germline ends. The CDR3 contains 13 residues. Germline V CDR1 and CDR2: LNHDA, SQIVND (reference sequence). CDR3 amino acids: CASSLGYSYEQYF. In DNA form, the CDR3 reads TGTGCCAGTAGTTTAGGCTACTCCTACGAGCAGTACTTC.

J is TRBJ1-2 and V is TRBV30; D gene unclear. CDR3 length: 16 amino acids. Trimming took 2 bases from V and 5 from J, leaving 21 bases between them. Germline V gene data show CDR1 as GTSNPN and CDR2 as SVGIG (reference sequence). CDR3 coding DNA: TGTGCCTGGAGTACCCCAAGATCCAGAGCTCCATATGGCTACACCTTC. Amino acid sequence: CAWSTPRSRAPYGYTF.

The chain employs TRBV7-9 and TRBJ1-5; no definite D call. Germline V gene sequence: CDR1 SEHNR, CDR2 FQNEAQ (reference sequence). This CDR3 has 13 residues. Deletions cut 5 bases from V and 5 bases from J, with 10 bases between. The CDR3 DNA follows: TGTGCCAGCAGCCCACCCGGAGATCAGCCCCAGCATTTT. Translating it yields CASSPPGDQPQHF.

The CDR3: CASSLGLADYNEQFF. In DNA, the CDR3 is TGTGCCAGCAGCTTAGGACTAGCAGATTACAATGAGCAGTTCTTC. The V call is TRBV7-9, the J call TRBJ2-1; 7 bases are shared with TRBD2. Germline V gene data show CDR1 as SEHNR and CDR2 as FQNEAQ (reference sequence). V lost 1 base and J lost 4; bases outside the gene matches: 4. The length of the CDR3 is 15 residues.

The chain carries TRBV11-2 and TRBJ1-1, with D possibly matching TRBD1 (6 bases). The CDR3 is 15 amino acids. From germline, CDR1 is SGHAT and CDR2 FQNNGV. V was clipped by 2 bases and J by 4 bases, with 14 bases between them. CDR3 in DNA: TGTGCCAGCAGCTTACGGGGGGCGCTACCCACTGAAGCTTTCTTT. Residues: CASSLRGALPTEAFF.

J is TRBJ1-2 and V is TRBV5-4, with 8 bases lining up with TRBD1. CDR1 is SGHNT and CDR2 is YYREEE in the germline V gene (reference sequence). V shed 4 bases and J 5 bases; nucleotides not matched to a gene: 10. CDR3 length equals 15 residues. CDR3 in DNA: TGTGCCAGCAGCGGCCTCCCGGGACAGGTATATGGCTACACCTTC. Protein product: CASSGLPGQVYGYTF. Combining the CDR3 with reference TRBV5-4 and TRBJ1-2 gives the whole variable domain ETGVTQSPTHLIKTRGQQVTLRCSSQSGHNTVSWYQQALGQGPQFIFQYYREEENGRGNFPPRFSGLQFPNYSSELNVNALELDDSALYLCASSGLPGQVYGYTFGSGTRLTVV.

The chain carries TRBV13 and TRBJ2-7; 10 bases agree with TRBD2. The V gene end was trimmed by 0 bases and the J gene end by 4 bases; junction bases not matched to a gene: 9. This CDR3 comprises 17 residues. CDR1 PRHDT and CDR2 FYEKMQ come from the germline V gene (reference sequence). CDR3 protein: CASSLGAISGRVYEQYF. Written as DNA, the CDR3 is TGTGCCAGCAGCTTAGGGGCCATAAGCGGGAGGGTGTACGAGCAGTACTTC.